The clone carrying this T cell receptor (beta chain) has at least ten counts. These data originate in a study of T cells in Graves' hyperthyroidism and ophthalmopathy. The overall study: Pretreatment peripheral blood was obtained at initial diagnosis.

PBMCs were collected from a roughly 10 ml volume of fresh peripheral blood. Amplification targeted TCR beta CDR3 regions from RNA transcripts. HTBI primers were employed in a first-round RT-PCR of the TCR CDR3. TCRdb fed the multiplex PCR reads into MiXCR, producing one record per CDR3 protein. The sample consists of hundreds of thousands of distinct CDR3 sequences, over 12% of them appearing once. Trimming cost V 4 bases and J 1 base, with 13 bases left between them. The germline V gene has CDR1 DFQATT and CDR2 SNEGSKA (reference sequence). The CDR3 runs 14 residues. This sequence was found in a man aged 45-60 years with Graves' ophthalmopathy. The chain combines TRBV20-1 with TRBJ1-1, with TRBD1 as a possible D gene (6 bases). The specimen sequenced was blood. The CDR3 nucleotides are TGCAGTGCTACCCTTGGGGGCCCGAACACTGAAGCTTTCTTT. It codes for CSATLGGPNTEAFF.